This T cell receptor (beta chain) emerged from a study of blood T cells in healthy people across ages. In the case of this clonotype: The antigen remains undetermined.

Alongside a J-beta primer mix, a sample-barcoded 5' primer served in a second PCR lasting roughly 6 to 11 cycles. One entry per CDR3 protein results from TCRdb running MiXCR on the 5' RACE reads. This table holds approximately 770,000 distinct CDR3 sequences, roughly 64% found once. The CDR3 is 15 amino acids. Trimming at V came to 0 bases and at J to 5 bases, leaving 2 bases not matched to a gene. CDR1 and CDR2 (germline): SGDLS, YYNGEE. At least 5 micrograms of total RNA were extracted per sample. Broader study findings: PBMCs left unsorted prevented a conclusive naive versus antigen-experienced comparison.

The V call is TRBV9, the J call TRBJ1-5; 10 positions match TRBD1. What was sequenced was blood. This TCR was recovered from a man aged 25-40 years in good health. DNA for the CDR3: TGTGCCAGCAGCGTAGGGGGACAGGGGTATCAGCCCCAGCATTTT. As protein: CASSVGGQGYQPQHF. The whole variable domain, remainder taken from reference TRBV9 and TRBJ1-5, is DSGVTQTPKHLITATGQRVTLRCSPRSGDLSVYWYQQSLDQGLQFLIQYYNGEERAKGNILERFSAQQFPDLHSELNLSSLELGDSALYFCASSVGGQGYQPQHFGDGTRLSIL.